This TCR beta chain originates from a study of lymphopenia after photon versus proton radiotherapy. In germline, CDR1 is MNHEY, CDR2 SVGAGI. The CDR3 has 13 amino acids. V was clipped by 2 bases and J by 3 bases, with 7 bases between them. Of note for this clone: Its antigen remains unknown.

Study-level results: Authors raise, but do not show, better survival with proton therapy. Post-nadir diversity loss with photons came from oligoclonal expansion, particularly CD8+ Temra cells. In patients who died, overall survival fell as post-nadir TCR diversity dropped more.

The method was immunoSEQ multiplex PCR; TCRdb's version includes in-frame clones alone and lacks a portion of them. Of 53,000 or so clones in the sample, about 83% were seen once. This TCR came from a man between 45 and 60 years old with gastric cancer. The genes are TRBV6-5 and TRBJ1-2; TRBD1 is a possible D gene (6 bases). The input for sequencing was peripheral blood, taken from a patient treated with photon-based radiotherapy. CDR3: CASSYNRDYGYTF. Here the CDR3 DNA reads TGTGCCAGCAGTTACAACAGGGACTATGGCTACACCTTC.